The 10 T cell receptor beta chains reported below all come from one sample, sequenced in a study of T cells in women clearing cervical HPV infection. The table came from immunoSEQ multiplex PCR; TCRdb's copy has only in-frame clones and leaves some out. This sample's table reports about 35,000 clones. The sample was blood buffy coat. These receptors were taken from a woman aged 18-70 years with a cervical HPV16 infection that either progressed to CIN3+ or cleared (not recorded which).

On this clone: The CDR3 end lies 3 residues beyond the end of the read and is filled in from the germline J gene. The V call is TRBV10-3, the J call TRBJ2-3, with TRBD2 identical over 13 bases. J was trimmed by 8 bases and V by 0 bases; bases with no gene match: 2. In germline, CDR1 is ENHRY, CDR2 SYGVKD. The CDR3 length is 15 residues. Incomplete CDR3 DNA: TGTGCCATCAGTGAGTCGACTAGCGGGGGGTTTACG. Its translation is CAISESTSGGFT. The full CDR3 reads CAISESTSGGFTQYF.

About this clone itself: The missing CDR3 end, 3 residues past where the read stops, is filled in from the germline J gene. The chain uses TRBV7-8 and TRBJ2-3; tentatively, D is TRBD1 (5 bases). Germline V gene sequence: CDR1 SGHVS, CDR2 FQNEAQ. This CDR3 is 13 amino acids long. The CDR3 bases that were read are TGTGCCAGCAGCTTAGAGGGGTCGTGGACG. It translates to CASSLEGSWT. Given in full, the CDR3 is CASSLEGSWTQYF.

Notes on this clone: The read ends 3 residues shy of where the CDR3 ends; the end is completed using the germline J gene. V and J are TRBV18 and TRBJ2-7; a weak D match, TRBD2 (7 bases). Per germline, CDR1 KGHSH and CDR2 LQKENI. Trimming removed 3 bases at V and 2 bases at J, with 26 bases between. The CDR3 runs to 19 residues. The part of the CDR3 DNA that was read is TGTGCCAGCTCACCGAGGGAGGGGGGGCCTAAGGATTATCCCTACGAG. This sequence encodes CASSPREGGPKDYPYE. In full, the CDR3 is CASSPREGGPKDYPYEQYF.

As for this clone: Read data end 3 residues before the CDR3 end; the end is taken from the germline J gene. V and J are TRBV13 and TRBJ1-2; D gene uncertain. This CDR3 is 11 amino acids long. Germline V gene lookup returns CDR1 PRHDT and CDR2 FYEKMQ (reference sequence). The CDR3 loop reads CASSLGTSYTF. CDR3 bases read: TGTGCCAGCAGCTTAGGGACATCC.

CDR3 DNA, as far as it was read: TGTGCCAGCAGCTTAGGCGGGAGGGCCAATGAG. It yields the protein CASSLGGRANE. The CDR3 reads in full as CASSLGGRANEQFF. The chain links TRBV11-2 to TRBJ2-1; TRBD2 matches 9 bases. Read sequence stops 3 residues before the CDR3 end, and the germline J gene provides the missing end. CDR1 and CDR2 from the germline V gene are SGHAT and FQNNGV. V gave up 1 base and J gave up 6 bases; unmatched junction bases: 1. The CDR3 loop spans 14 amino acids.

The CDR3 sequence is CASRQRSGGLYEQYF. The part of the CDR3 DNA that was read is TGTGCCAGCAGGCAGAGGAGCGGGGGACTCTACGAG. The chain recombines TRBV7-2 with TRBJ2-7, with 8 bases fitting TRBD2. The DNA ends 3 residues before the CDR3 does, and the rest of the CDR3 is filled in from the germline J gene. The germline V gene encodes CDR1 SGHTA and CDR2 FQGNSA. With 6 bases clipped from V and 3 bases from J, the junction kept 10 bases outside the gene matches. This CDR3 has 15 residues.

With regard to this clone: Sequencing ends 3 residues short of the CDR3 end; the germline J gene provides the rest. V gene TRBV7-3 combines with J gene TRBJ2-2, with 10 bases aligning to TRBD1. Trimming at V came to 5 bases and at J to 4 bases, leaving 7 bases not matched to a gene. Per the germline V gene, CDR1 is SGHTA and CDR2 is FQGTGA. The CDR3 totals 16 residues. The part of the CDR3 DNA that was read is TGTGCCAGCAGCCGGTTAGGGACAGGGGCCACCGGGGAG. Translated, it gives CASSRLGTGATGE. The full CDR3 protein is CASSRLGTGATGELFF.

The covered CDR3 bases are TGTGCCTGGAGTGTACGGGGAGGTTCCTATCAGCCG. Translating it yields CAWSVRGGSYQP. The complete CDR3 sequence is CAWSVRGGSYQPQYF. The rearrangement uses TRBV30 and TRBJ2-3; D might be TRBD2 (6 bases). Sequencing ends 3 residues short of the CDR3 end; the germline J gene provides the rest. Germline CDR1 GTSNPN, CDR2 SVGIG (reference sequence). The CDR3 spans 15 residues.

With respect to this clone: Read coverage stops 3 residues before the CDR3 terminus; the germline J gene supplies the remainder. The rearrangement links TRBV19 to TRBJ1-4; D remains unclear. V shed 5 bases and J shed 9 bases, with 13 bases lying between them. The CDR3 is made up of 13 amino acids. Germline assignment: CDR1 LNHDA and CDR2 SQIVND (reference sequence). The DNA read from the CDR3 is TGTGCCAGTAGTGGTGACGACAATCAAAAA. As protein: CASSGDDNQK. In full, the CDR3 reads CASSGDDNQKLFF.

Notes on this clone: From the germline J gene comes the end of the CDR3, since the read stops 3 residues before it. V is TRBV11-2 and J is TRBJ2-2; perhaps TRBD1 as D (6 bases). V dropped 6 bases and J dropped 6 bases, with 14 bases sitting between them. The CDR3 runs to 14 residues. Germline V gene lookup returns CDR1 SGHAT and CDR2 FQNNGV. CDR3 bases read: TGTGCCAGCAGGCCGGACAGTGCCGCCGGGGAG. This encodes CASRPDSAAGE. The full CDR3 sequence reads CASRPDSAAGELFF.